Described below is a single T cell receptor (beta chain) sequence and its context. One end of the junction is discordant with germline, which a read error may explain. Survey-level immunoSEQ v3.0 assays were run. Per sample, sequencing targeted roughly 35,000-50,000 T-cell genomes. Here immunoSEQ multiplex PCR was the method, and the copy in TCRdb shows in-frame clones only, minus some. The data contain 30,000 to 40,000 clones, 70% to 90% of them singletons. CDR1 is PRHDT, CDR2 FYEKMQ, per germline (reference sequence). The CDR3 runs 12 residues. This specimen comes from a study of long-term antiretroviral therapy in people with HIV.

The rearrangement links TRBV13 to TRBJ2-1; D might be TRBD2 (6 bases). This clonotype originated in a man between 18 and 29 years old with HIV. Sequencing used unsorted PBMCs, obtained around 3.3 years after starting antiretroviral therapy. DNA of the CDR3: TGTGCCTCCCGGGACTCCCACAATGAGCAGTTCTTC. Translation: CASRDSHNEQFF.